This T cell receptor beta chain is from a study of cytomegalovirus exposure and HLA in healthy donors. This PCR relied on a set of 60 Vbeta primers and 13 Jbeta primers. Clones were sequenced by immunoSEQ multiplex PCR, and TCRdb holds only the in-frame ones, with some missing. There are more than 150,000 clones in the sample; 78% occur only once, and around 3.1% lies in the top ten. The sequence came from a woman between 50 and 59 years old in good health and CMV-seropositive. Sequencing was performed on PBMCs.

CDR3 coding DNA: TGTGCCAGCAGCTTTACCTTCGGGGGGGGCAATGAGCAGTTCTTC. Protein: CASSFTFGGGNEQFF. J is TRBJ2-1 and V is TRBV11-2, with 8 bases that match TRBD2. This CDR3 has 15 amino acids. V dropped 3 bases and J dropped 6; count of bases not matched to a gene: 7. The V gene's germline CDR1 is SGHAT and CDR2 FQNNGV. The whole variable domain, filled in from reference TRBV11-2 and TRBJ2-1, reads EAGVAQSPRYKIIEKRQSVAFWCNPISGHATLYWYQQILGQGPKLLIQFQNNGVVDDSQLPKDRFSAERLKGVDSTLKIQPAKLEDSAVYLCASSFTFGGGNEQFFGPGTRLTVL.